One sample yielded the 3 T cell receptor beta chains listed below, sequenced in a study of blood T cell repertoires in COVID-19 (dated by TCRdb to about 2020). Receptor libraries were prepared by the immunoSEQ multiplex PCR assay. TCRdb provides this immuneACCESS table in a form limited to in-frame rearrangements. Some clones are lacking; in checked studies, under half of them reflect an unresolved V gene, and why the rest are absent is not known. The table for this sample lists more than 200,000 clones; 80% to 85% of them were counted only once. 4% to 5.5% of the sample rests with the top ten. Sample: peripheral blood. These receptor sequences come from a man aged 50 to 60 with active or convalescent COVID-19.

The J gene is TRBJ1-5, the V gene TRBV30; D not resolved. Trimming pared 5 bases from V and 6 bases from J, leaving 11 bases between. The germline CDR1 and CDR2 sequences are GTSNPN and SVGIG (reference sequence). The CDR3 extends over 12 amino acids. As DNA, the CDR3 is TGTGCCTGGCAGCTCCCAGGTCAGCCCCAGCATTTT. It encodes CAWQLPGQPQHF.

V is TRBV11-2 and J is TRBJ2-1, with D uncertain. CDR3 length: 13 amino acids. Between the trimmed V and J ends, which lost 5 bases and 7 bases, there was a span of 12 bases. CDR1 and CDR2 (germline): SGHAT, FQNNGV. The CDR3 region is CASSLGPGNEQFF. In nucleotides, the CDR3 is TGTGCCAGCAGCCTAGGCCCCGGGAATGAGCAGTTCTTC.

The gene calls are TRBV28 and TRBJ1-1; D gene uncertain. Germline V gene data show CDR1 as MDHEN and CDR2 as SYDVKM. There are 12 residues in the CDR3. V was clipped by 6 bases and J by 1 base, with 6 bases between them. The CDR3 nucleotides are TGTGCCAGCAGGGCACCGAACACTGAAGCTTTCTTT. Translated, it gives CASRAPNTEAFF.